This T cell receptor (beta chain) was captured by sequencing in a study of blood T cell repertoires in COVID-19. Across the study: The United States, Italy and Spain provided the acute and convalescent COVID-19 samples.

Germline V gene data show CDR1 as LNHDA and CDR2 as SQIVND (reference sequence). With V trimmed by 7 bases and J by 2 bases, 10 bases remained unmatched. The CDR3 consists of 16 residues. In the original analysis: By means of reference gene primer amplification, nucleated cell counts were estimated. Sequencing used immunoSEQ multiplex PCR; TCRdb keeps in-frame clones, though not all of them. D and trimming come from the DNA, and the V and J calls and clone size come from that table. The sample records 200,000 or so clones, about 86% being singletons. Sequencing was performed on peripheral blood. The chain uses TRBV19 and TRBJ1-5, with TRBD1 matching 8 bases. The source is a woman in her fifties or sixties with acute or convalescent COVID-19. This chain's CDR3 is CASIPTGEGGNQPQHF. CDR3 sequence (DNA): TGTGCCAGTATCCCGACAGGGGAAGGCGGCAATCAGCCCCAGCATTTT.